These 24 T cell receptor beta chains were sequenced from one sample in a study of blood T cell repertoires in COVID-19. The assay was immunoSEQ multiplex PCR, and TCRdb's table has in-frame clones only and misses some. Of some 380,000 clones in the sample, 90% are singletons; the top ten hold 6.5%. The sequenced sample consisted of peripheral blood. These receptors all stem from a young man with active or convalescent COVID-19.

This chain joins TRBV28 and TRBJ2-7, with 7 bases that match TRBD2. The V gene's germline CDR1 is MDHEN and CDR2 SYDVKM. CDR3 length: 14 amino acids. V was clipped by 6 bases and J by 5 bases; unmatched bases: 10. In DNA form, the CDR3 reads TGTGCCAGCAGCCCCGGGGGGATGTGGAACGAGCAGTACTTC. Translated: CASSPGGMWNEQYF.

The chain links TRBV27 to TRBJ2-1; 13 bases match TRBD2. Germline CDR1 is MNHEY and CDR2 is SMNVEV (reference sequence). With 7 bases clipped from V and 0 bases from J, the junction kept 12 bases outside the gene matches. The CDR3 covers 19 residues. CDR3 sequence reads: CASTPLGLAGTFSYNEQFF. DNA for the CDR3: TGTGCCAGCACCCCGTTGGGACTAGCGGGAACATTCTCCTACAATGAGCAGTTCTTC.

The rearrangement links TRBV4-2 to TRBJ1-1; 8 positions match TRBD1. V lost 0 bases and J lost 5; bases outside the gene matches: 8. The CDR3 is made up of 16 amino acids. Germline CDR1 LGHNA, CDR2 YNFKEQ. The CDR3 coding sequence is TGTGCCAGCAGCCAAGACGACAGGGGAGGGGGAACTGAAGCTTTCTTT. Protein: CASSQDDRGGGTEAFF.

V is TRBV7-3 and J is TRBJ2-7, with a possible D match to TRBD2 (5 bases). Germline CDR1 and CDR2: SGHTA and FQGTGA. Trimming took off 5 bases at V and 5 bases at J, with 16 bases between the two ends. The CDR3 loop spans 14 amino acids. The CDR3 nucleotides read TGTGCCAGCAGCCGCTTAGGAGGCTTGGACGAGCAGTACTTC. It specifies CASSRLGGLDEQYF.

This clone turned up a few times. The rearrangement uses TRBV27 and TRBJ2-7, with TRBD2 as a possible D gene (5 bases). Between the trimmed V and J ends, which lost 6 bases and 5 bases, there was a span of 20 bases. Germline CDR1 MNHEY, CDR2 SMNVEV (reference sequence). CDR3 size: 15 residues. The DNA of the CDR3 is TGTGCCAGCAGCCCTCTTCGGGATTCCCCAAACGAGCAGTACTTC. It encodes CASSPLRDSPNEQYF.

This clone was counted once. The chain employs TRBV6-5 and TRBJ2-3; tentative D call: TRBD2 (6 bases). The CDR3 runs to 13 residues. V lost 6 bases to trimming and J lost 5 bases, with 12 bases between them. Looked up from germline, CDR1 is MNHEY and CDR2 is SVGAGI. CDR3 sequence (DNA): TGTGCCAGCAGACTCGGAGGGGAAGATACGCAGTATTTT. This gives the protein CASRLGGEDTQYF.

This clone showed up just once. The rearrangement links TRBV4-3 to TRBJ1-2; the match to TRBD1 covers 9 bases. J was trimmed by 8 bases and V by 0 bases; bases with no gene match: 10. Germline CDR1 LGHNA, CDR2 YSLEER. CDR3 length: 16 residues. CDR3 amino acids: CASSQEKVTGGLGYTF. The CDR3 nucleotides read TGCGCCAGCAGCCAAGAAAAGGTTACAGGGGGCTTGGGCTACACCTTC.

DNA of the CDR3: TGTGCCAGCAGCCGACAGGGGGAATACGAGCAGTACTTC. Translation: CASSRQGEYEQYF. The gene calls are TRBV6-5 and TRBJ2-7, with TRBD1 matching 9 bases. V was clipped by 6 bases and J by 4 bases; unmatched bases: 4. The germline V gene has CDR1 MNHEY and CDR2 SVGAGI. The CDR3 has 13 residues.

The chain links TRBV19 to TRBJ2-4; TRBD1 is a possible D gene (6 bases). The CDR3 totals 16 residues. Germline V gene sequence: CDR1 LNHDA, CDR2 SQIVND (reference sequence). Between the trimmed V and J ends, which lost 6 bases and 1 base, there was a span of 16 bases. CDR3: CASSAPTGLAKNIQYF. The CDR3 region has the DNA TGTGCCAGTAGCGCGCCCACAGGGCTTGCCAAAAACATTCAGTACTTC.

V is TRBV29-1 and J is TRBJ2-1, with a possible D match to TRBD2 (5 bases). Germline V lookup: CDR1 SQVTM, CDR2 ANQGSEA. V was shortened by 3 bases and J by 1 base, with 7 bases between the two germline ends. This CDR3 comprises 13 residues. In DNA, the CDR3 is TGCAGCGTTGAGTGGGAGTCCTACAATGAGCAGTTCTTC. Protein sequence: CSVEWESYNEQFF.

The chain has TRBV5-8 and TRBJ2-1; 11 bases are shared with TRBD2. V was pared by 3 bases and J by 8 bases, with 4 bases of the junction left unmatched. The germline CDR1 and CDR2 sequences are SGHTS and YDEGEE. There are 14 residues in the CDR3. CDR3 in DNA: TGTGCCAGCAGCTCTGGACTAGCGGGCTATGAGCAGTTCTTC. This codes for CASSSGLAGYEQFF.

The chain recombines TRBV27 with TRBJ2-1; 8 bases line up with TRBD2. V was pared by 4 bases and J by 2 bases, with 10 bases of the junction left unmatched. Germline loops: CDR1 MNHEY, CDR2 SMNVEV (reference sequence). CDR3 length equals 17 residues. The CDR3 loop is CASSSARGGRPYNEQFF. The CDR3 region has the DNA TGTGCCAGCAGTTCCGCTCGGGGCGGGAGGCCCTACAATGAGCAGTTCTTC.

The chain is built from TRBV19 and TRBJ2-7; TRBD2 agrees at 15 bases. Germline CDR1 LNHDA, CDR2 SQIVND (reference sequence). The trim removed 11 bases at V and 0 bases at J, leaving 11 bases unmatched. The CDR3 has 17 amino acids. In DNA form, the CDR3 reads TGTGCCTCACGGGGACTAGCGGGAGGAGGTAACTCCTACGAGCAGTACTTC. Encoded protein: CASRGLAGGGNSYEQYF.

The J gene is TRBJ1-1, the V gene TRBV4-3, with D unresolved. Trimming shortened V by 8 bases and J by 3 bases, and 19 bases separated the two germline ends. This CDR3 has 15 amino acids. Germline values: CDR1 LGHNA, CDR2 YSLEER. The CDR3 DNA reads TGCGCCAGCCGATCCATGGCGGTCGCTGACACTGAAGCTTTCTTT. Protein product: CASRSMAVADTEAFF.

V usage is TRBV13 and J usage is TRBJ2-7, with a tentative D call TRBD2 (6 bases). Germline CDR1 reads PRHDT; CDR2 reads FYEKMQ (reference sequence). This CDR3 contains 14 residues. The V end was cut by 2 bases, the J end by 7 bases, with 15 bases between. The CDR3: CASSLTLGGEEQYF. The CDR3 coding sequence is TGTGCCAGCAGCTTAACGCTCGGCGGGGAAGAGCAGTACTTC.

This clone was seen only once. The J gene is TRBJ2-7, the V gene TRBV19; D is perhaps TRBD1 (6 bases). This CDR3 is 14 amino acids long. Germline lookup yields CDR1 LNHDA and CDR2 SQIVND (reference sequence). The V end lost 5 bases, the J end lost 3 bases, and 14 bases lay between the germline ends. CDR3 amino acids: CASSSARGSYEQYF. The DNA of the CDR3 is TGTGCCAGTAGTTCAGCGAGGGGGAGCTACGAGCAGTACTTC.

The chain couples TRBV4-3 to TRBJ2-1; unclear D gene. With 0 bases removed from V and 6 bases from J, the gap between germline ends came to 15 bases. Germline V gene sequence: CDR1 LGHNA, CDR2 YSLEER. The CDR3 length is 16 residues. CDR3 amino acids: CASSQDQIARFNEQFF. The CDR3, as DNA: TGCGCCAGCAGCCAAGATCAGATAGCTAGGTTCAATGAGCAGTTCTTC.

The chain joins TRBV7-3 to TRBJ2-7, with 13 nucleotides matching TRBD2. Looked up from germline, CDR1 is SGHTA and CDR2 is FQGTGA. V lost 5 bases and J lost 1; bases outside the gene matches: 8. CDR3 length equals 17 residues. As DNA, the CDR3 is TGTGCCAGCAGCCTAGGACTAGCGGGAGAGGTATCCTACGAGCAGTACTTC. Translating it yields CASSLGLAGEVSYEQYF.

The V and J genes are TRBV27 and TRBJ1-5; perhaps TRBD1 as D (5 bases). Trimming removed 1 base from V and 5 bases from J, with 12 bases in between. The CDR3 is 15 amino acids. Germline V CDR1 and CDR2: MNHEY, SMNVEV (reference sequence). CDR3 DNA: TGTGCCAGCAGTTTATACGCGGGGGTCGATCAGCCCCAGCATTTT. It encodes CASSLYAGVDQPQHF.

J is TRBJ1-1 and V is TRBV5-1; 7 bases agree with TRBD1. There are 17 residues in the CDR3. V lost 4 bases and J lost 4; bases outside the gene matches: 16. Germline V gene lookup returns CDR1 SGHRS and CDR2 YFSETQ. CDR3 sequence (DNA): TGCGCCAGCAGCCTGGGGACAGCAACGCGGGGGAGCACTGAAGCTTTCTTT. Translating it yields CASSLGTATRGSTEAFF. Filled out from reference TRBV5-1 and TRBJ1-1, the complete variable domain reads KAGVTQTPRYLIKTRGQQVTLSCSPISGHRSVSWYQQTPGQGLQFLFEYFSETQRNKGNFPGRFSGRQFSNSRSEMNVSTLELGDSALYLCASSLGTATRGSTEAFFGQGTRLTVV.

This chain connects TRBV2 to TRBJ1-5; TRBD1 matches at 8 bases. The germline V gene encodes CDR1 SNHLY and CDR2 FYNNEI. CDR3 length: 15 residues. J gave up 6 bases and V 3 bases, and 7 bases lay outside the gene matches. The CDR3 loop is CASSDSSGGFQPQHF. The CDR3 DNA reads TGTGCCAGCAGTGATTCCTCAGGGGGCTTTCAGCCCCAGCATTTT.

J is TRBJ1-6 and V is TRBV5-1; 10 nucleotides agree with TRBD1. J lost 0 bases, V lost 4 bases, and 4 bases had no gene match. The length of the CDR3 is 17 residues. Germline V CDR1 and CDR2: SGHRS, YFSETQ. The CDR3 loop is CASSKGQGSSYNSPLHF. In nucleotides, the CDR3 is TGCGCCAGCAGCAAGGGACAGGGGTCCTCCTATAATTCACCCCTCCACTTT.

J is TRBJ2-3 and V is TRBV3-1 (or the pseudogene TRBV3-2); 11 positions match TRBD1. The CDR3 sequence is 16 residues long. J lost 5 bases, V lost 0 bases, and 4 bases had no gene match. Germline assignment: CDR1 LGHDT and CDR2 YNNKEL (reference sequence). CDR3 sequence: CASSQEGQGAGDTQYF. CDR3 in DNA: TGTGCCAGCAGCCAAGAAGGACAGGGGGCTGGAGATACGCAGTATTTT.

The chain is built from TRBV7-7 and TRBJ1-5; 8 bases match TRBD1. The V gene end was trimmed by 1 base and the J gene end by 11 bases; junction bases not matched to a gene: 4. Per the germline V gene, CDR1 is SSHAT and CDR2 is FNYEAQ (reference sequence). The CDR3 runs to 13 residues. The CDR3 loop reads CASSLVQGGTQHF. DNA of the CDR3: TGTGCCAGCAGCTTAGTACAGGGGGGGACCCAGCATTTT.